Following are 21 T cell receptor beta chains from one sample sequenced in a study of blood T cell repertoires in COVID-19. Sequenced by immunoSEQ multiplex PCR; TCRdb stores in-frame clones only, minus some. Among some 89,000 clones listed, around 85% were seen once. Sequencing used peripheral blood. These receptors were taken from a man aged 60 to 75 with acute or convalescent COVID-19.

The chain is built from TRBV19 and TRBJ2-3, with 7 bases that match TRBD2. Germline V gene data show CDR1 as LNHDA and CDR2 as SQIVND (reference sequence). The CDR3 is 18 residues long. V lost 1 base and J lost 6; bases outside the gene matches: 16. The CDR3 DNA sequence: TGTGCCAGTAGTATAGGTCTTGGCGGGAGAATAGGAGCGGATACGCAGTATTTT. Protein: CASSIGLGGRIGADTQYF.

This clone was counted a few times. This chain links TRBV4-1 with TRBJ1-1, with 8 bases fitting TRBD1. The germline gives CDR1 MGHRA, CDR2 YSYEKL. The CDR3 is made up of 14 amino acids. The J segment lost 5 bases and the V segment lost 3 bases, leaving 5 bases of the junction unmatched. CDR3 in DNA: TGCGCCAGCAGCCATAGACAGGGGTTAACTGAAGCTTTCTTT. This codes for CASSHRQGLTEAFF.

This clone has more than one count but fewer than ten. The rearrangement uses TRBV29-1 and TRBJ1-5; a possible D gene is TRBD1 (5 bases). This CDR3 comprises 13 residues. V dropped 0 bases and J dropped 3 bases, with 6 bases sitting between them. Looked up from germline, CDR1 is SQVTM and CDR2 is ANQGSEA. The CDR3 DNA follows: TGCAGCGTTGAAGAAGGGGACAATCAGCCCCAGCATTTT. It specifies CSVEEGDNQPQHF.

The V call is TRBV4-1, the J call TRBJ2-7, with 9 bases aligning to TRBD2. V was clipped by 6 bases and J by 4 bases; unmatched bases: 7. The CDR3 has 14 residues. CDR1 is MGHRA, CDR2 YSYEKL, per germline. DNA for the CDR3: TGCGCCAGCAGTCTAGCGGGGATTACATACGAGCAGTACTTC. Translation: CASSLAGITYEQYF.

V is TRBV19 and J is TRBJ2-1; 12 nucleotides agree with TRBD2. CDR1 is LNHDA and CDR2 is SQIVND in the germline V gene (reference sequence). V shed 3 bases, J shed 10 bases, and the junction held 7 bases outside the gene matches. The CDR3 has 15 residues. The CDR3 protein is CASSILAGGLSEQFF. The CDR3 DNA sequence: TGTGCCAGTAGTATCCTAGCGGGAGGGCTTTCCGAGCAGTTCTTC.

The V call is TRBV30, the J call TRBJ2-7; 10 nucleotides line up with TRBD1. CDR3 length: 14 residues. V trimming: 5 bases; J trimming: 1 base; junction bases outside the gene matches: 5. The germline gives CDR1 GTSNPN, CDR2 SVGIG (reference sequence). This CDR3 is CAWGDRGWSYEQYF. The CDR3 nucleotides are TGTGCCTGGGGGGACAGGGGCTGGTCCTACGAGCAGTACTTC.

For this clone: Distinct nucleotide sequences in the sample also encode this CDR3. V gene TRBV7-2 combines with J gene TRBJ2-4; TRBD1 agrees at 9 bases. This CDR3 comprises 15 residues. Unmatched junction bases numbered 5, after V lost 5 bases and J lost 3 bases. Germline V lookup: CDR1 SGHTA, CDR2 FQGNSA. CDR3 in DNA: TGTGCCAGCAGCCGGGACAGGGTAGGCAAAAACATTCAGTACTTC. The encoded protein is CASSRDRVGKNIQYF.

V gene TRBV13 combines with J gene TRBJ2-7; 10 positions match TRBD2. Germline V gives CDR1 PRHDT, CDR2 FYEKMQ (reference sequence). This CDR3 contains 16 residues. With V trimmed by 4 bases and J by 3 bases, 9 bases remained unmatched. The CDR3 DNA is TGTGCCAGCAGCTCATTAGCGGGGGGACCCAACTACGAGCAGTACTTC. Translating gives CASSSLAGGPNYEQYF.

This clone has only a few counts. The chain has TRBV30 and TRBJ1-2; D not certain. Looked up from germline, CDR1 is GTSNPN and CDR2 is SVGIG (reference sequence). This CDR3 contains 11 residues. The V gene lost 3 bases and the J gene lost 10 bases, with 12 bases spanning the gap. This CDR3 reads CAWRSIGDYTF. The CDR3 DNA is TGTGCCTGGAGGTCCATCGGGGACTACACCTTC.

V is TRBV23-1 and J is TRBJ2-3, with 10 bases aligning to TRBD2. TRBV23-1 is an ORF for which the function is uncertain. J was trimmed by 4 bases and V by 8 bases; bases with no gene match: 9. The CDR3 is made up of 15 amino acids. In nucleotides, the CDR3 is TGCGCCAGCGGAAAAAGCGGGAGGGCCCCAGATACGCAGTATTTT. Residues: CASGKSGRAPDTQYF.

The chain carries TRBV6-5 and TRBJ1-1; no definite D call. V was cut by 7 bases and J by 1 base, with 10 bases left in between. The germline gives CDR1 MNHEY, CDR2 SVGAGI. CDR3 length equals 13 residues. CDR3 residues: CASTGGRNTEAFF. CDR3 DNA: TGTGCCAGCACCGGCGGAAGGAACACTGAAGCTTTCTTT.

DNA for the CDR3: TGCGCCAGCAGGGTTATGGCGGGAGCGAGCGGGGAGACCCAGTACTTC. It specifies CASRVMAGASGETQYF. V is TRBV10-2 and J is TRBJ2-5, with 7 bases matching TRBD2. CDR1 and CDR2 (germline): WSHSY, SAAADI. Germline trimming cut 6 bases from V and 5 bases from J; bases unmatched to any gene: 15. There are 16 residues in the CDR3.

This chain connects TRBV10-3 to TRBJ2-1, with 8 bases fitting TRBD2. CDR3 length: 15 amino acids. Germline CDR1 and CDR2: ENHRY and SYGVKD. The ends lost 11 bases at V and 5 bases at J; junction bases unmatched: 14. The CDR3 is CAAYSGGSYDNEQFF. DNA of the CDR3: TGTGCCGCCTACTCGGGGGGGTCGTACGACAATGAGCAGTTCTTC.

The rearrangement links TRBV19 to TRBJ2-1; D is perhaps TRBD1 (5 bases). The germline V gene has CDR1 LNHDA and CDR2 SQIVND (reference sequence). V lost 5 bases and J 9 bases, leaving 17 bases between the germline ends. The CDR3 is 14 residues long. CDR3 in amino acids: CASSAGRANGEQFF. CDR3 bases: TGTGCCAGTAGTGCAGGGCGTGCCAATGGTGAGCAGTTCTTC.

This clone has only a few counts. V and J are TRBV2 and TRBJ2-7; D not certain. Trimming removed 2 bases from V and 8 bases from J, with 13 bases in between. Germline CDR1 and CDR2: SNHLY and FYNNEI. The CDR3 covers 13 residues. For the CDR3, the DNA is TGTGCCAGCAGTGAAAGTACACCACCCAAGCAGTACTTC. Translated: CASSESTPPKQYF.

This clone was seen only once. This sequence joins TRBV5-6 and TRBJ2-3; 12 positions agree with TRBD2. The germline V gene encodes CDR1 SGHDT and CDR2 YYEEEE. The CDR3 has 16 residues. J was trimmed by 0 bases and V by 4 bases; bases with no gene match: 3. CDR3 DNA sequence: TGTGCCAGCAGCGCCCTAGCGGGGGGGAGCACAGATACGCAGTATTTT. It codes for CASSALAGGSTDTQYF.

This clone was recorded once. The chain couples TRBV19 to TRBJ2-1; 9 bases align to TRBD2. This CDR3 contains 16 residues. From germline, CDR1 is LNHDA and CDR2 SQIVND (reference sequence). V was clipped by 4 bases and J by 7 bases; unmatched bases: 11. CDR3 sequence: CASSTVAGGPLNEQFF. Written as DNA, the CDR3 is TGTGCCAGTAGTACGGTCGCGGGAGGGCCTCTGAATGAGCAGTTCTTC.

This clone has more than one count but fewer than ten. This rearrangement joins TRBV24-1 to TRBJ2-5; 7 bases fit TRBD2. CDR1 is KGHDR and CDR2 is SFDVKD in the germline V gene. This CDR3 contains 14 residues. V lost 4 bases and J lost 1; bases outside the gene matches: 2. In DNA, the CDR3 is TGTGCCACCAGTGAGGGAGGGGCCCAAGAGACCCAGTACTTC. The encoded protein is CATSEGGAQETQYF.

This chain links TRBV7-2 with TRBJ2-3, with 12 nucleotides matching TRBD2. Trimming took 2 bases from V and 2 from J; bases not matched to a gene: 5. The CDR3 is made up of 17 amino acids. The germline V gene encodes CDR1 SGHTA and CDR2 FQGNSA. CDR3 region: CASSLRTSGTVTDTQYF. The CDR3 region has the DNA TGTGCCAGCAGCTTAAGGACTAGCGGGACTGTCACAGATACGCAGTATTTT.

The chain has TRBV28 and TRBJ1-2; D possibly corresponds to TRBD1 (6 bases). Germline V CDR1 and CDR2: MDHEN, SYDVKM. CDR3 size: 17 residues. V gave up 3 bases and J gave up 4 bases, with 21 bases separating them. The CDR3 coding sequence is TGTGCCAGCAGTTTCCCCCTGGGGGGGGCGTCTACCTATGGCTACACCTTC. It translates to CASSFPLGGASTYGYTF.

The chain employs TRBV6-2 or TRBV6-3 and TRBJ1-5; perhaps TRBD1 as D (6 bases). The CDR3 spans 13 residues. V was cut by 6 bases and J by 9 bases, with 15 bases left in between. The germline CDR1 and CDR2 sequences are MNHEY and SVGEGT. CDR3 loop: CASSPSGGRPQHF. CDR3 coding DNA: TGTGCCAGCAGCCCCTCGGGGGGCCGGCCCCAGCATTTT.